This TCR beta chain was sequenced for a study of pediatric ulcerative colitis. Whole-study findings and limits: Two rectal CDR3 clonotypes occurred in all ulcerative colitis patients.

Up to 500,000 reads were sequenced per sample. Clones were read by immunoSEQ multiplex PCR, and TCRdb kept only the in-frame ones, dropping some. The sample shows some 40,000 clones, 75% of them seen only once. With regard to this clone: Antigen unknown.

One to two pinch biopsies were taken from the rectum during colonoscopy. Trimming removed 5 bases from V and 4 bases from J; junction bases left unmatched: 6. This CDR3 contains 14 residues. The germline CDR1 and CDR2 sequences are SGHTA and FQGNSA. This clonotype was obtained from a boy between 10 and 17 years old with severe ulcerative colitis. Sequences were obtained from gut tissue. V and J are TRBV7-2 and TRBJ1-2; TRBD1 agrees at 8 bases. CDR3 residues: CASSGTGTGYGYTF. The DNA for the CDR3 is TGTGCCAGCAGCGGAACCGGGACAGGCTATGGCTACACCTTC. Full variable domain (rest looked up from reference TRBV7-2 and TRBJ1-2): GAGVSQSPSNKVTEKGKDVELRCDPISGHTALYWYRQSLGQGLEFLIYFQGNSAPDKSGLPSDRFSAERTGGSVSTLTIQRTQQEDSAVYLCASSGTGTGYGYTFGSGTRLTVV.